These 2 T cell receptor beta chains were sequenced from one sample in a study of regulatory T cells in long-lasting Graves disease. Assembly of TCR beta libraries relied on iRepertoire HTBI primers together with Arm-PCR of CDR3 regions. TCRdb reanalysed the multiplex PCR reads using MiXCR and keeps one entry per CDR3 protein. Among 440,000 or so distinct CDR3 sequences listed, 15% to 20% were seen once. The time point denotes: newly diagnosed GD, antithyroid drugs for less than 3 months. From RNA extracted from PBMCs, the TCR library was made. This same sample was also part of a study on T cells in Graves' hyperthyroidism and ophthalmopathy.

Specimen: peripheral blood mononuclear cells (PBMCs), collected at new diagnosis, from a patient treated with antithyroid drugs. Every receptor here comes from a woman younger than 45 with Graves disease.

The CDR3 spells CASRRPPETQYF. DNA for the CDR3: TGTGCCAGCAGGCGGCCCCCGGAGACCCAGTACTTC. The chain employs TRBV6-2 or TRBV6-3 and TRBJ2-5; no reliable D call. V lost 6 bases and J lost 5, with 10 bases in between. Germline CDR1 and CDR2: MNHEY and SVGEGT. This CDR3 has 12 residues.

Ten or more counts support this clonotype. The chain joins TRBV7-8 to TRBJ1-2, with TRBD1 as a possible D gene (5 bases). The germline gives CDR1 SGHVS, CDR2 FQNEAQ. The CDR3 contains 14 residues. Trimming took 2 bases from V and 6 from J, leaving 13 bases between them. CDR3 sequence reads: CASSLWGGDDGYTF. CDR3 bases: TGTGCCAGCAGCTTATGGGGCGGGGATGATGGCTACACCTTC.